The sample holds many counts of the clone carrying this TCR beta chain. Its matching antigen is unknown. This sample stems from a study of T cell repertoires in cytomegalovirus infection. Turning to the study itself: Well-studied HLA-B-restricted CMV epitopes were used in the study alongside recently identified HLA-C-restricted ones. Public signatures in TCR beta pointed to CMV infection and matching HLA type. Findings of the study overall: In two of eight donors, the top clonotype was HLA-C-restricted CMV-specific. Identification of carriers of CMV plus the relevant HLA was performed using cumulative public TCR beta family frequency.

One entry per CDR3 protein, called by TCRdb with MiXCR from the reads. The repertoire holds about 890,000 distinct CDR3 sequences, with around 32% as singletons. This CDR3 is 15 amino acids long. V was cut by 5 bases and J by 5 bases, with 15 bases left in between. From germline, CDR1 is SGHTA and CDR2 FQGNSA. The TCR was taken from a human donor in good health (CMV status not recorded). Some clones in this sample may be carry-over from other donors' samples. The chain uses TRBV7-2 and TRBJ2-2, with D uncertain. Material: cultured CD8+ T cells from PBMCs, obtained from culture after CMV antigen stimulation. The CDR3: CASSPQTVLTGELFF. Here the CDR3 DNA reads TGTGCCAGCAGCCCCCAGACGGTTTTGACCGGGGAGCTGTTTTTT.